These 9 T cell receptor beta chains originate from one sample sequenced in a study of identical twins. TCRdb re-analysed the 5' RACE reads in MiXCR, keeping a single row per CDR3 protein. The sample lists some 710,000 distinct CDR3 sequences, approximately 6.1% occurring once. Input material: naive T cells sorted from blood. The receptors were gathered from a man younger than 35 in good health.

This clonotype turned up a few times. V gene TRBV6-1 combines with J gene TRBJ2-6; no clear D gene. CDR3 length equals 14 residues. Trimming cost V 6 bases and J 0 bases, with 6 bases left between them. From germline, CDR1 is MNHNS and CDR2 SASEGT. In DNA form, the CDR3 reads TGTGCCAGCAGCAGGTACTCTGGGGCCAACGTCCTGACTTTC. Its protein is CASSRYSGANVLTF.

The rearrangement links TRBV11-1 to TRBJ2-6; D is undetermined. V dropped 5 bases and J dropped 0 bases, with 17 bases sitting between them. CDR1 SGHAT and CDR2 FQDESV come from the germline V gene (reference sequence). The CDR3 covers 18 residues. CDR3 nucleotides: TGTGCCAGCAGCCTTTGGGCTCGTCGAAGCTCTGGGGCCAACGTCCTGACTTTC. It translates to CASSLWARRSSGANVLTF.

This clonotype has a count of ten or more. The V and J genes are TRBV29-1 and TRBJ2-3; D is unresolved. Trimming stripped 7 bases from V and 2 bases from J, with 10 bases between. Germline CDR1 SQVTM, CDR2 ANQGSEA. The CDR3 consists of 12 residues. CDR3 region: CSGALNTDTQYF. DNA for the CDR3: TGCAGCGGAGCGTTAAACACAGATACGCAGTATTTT.

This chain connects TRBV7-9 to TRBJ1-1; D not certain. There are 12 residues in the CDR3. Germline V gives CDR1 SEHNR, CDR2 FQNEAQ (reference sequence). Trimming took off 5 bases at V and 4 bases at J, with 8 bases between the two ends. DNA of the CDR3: TGTGCCAGCAGCCTTCGTGTCACTGAAGCTTTCTTT. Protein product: CASSLRVTEAFF.

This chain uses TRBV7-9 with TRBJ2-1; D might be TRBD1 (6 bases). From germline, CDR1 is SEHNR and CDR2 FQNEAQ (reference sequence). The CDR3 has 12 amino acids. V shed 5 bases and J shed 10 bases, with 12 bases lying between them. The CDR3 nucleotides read TGTGCCAGCAGCCGGACAGTAGACGAGCAGTTCTTC. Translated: CASSRTVDEQFF.

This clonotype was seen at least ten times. The CDR3 sequence is CASSQDLKKRGDMNTEAFF. The DNA of the CDR3 is TGCGCCAGCAGCCAAGATCTAAAAAAGAGGGGCGATATGAACACTGAAGCTTTCTTT. The chain employs TRBV4-3 and TRBJ1-1, with D possibly TRBD1 on 5 matching bases. Germline V CDR1 and CDR2: LGHNA, YSLEER. This CDR3 is 19 amino acids long. The V gene lost 0 bases and the J gene lost 0 bases, with 20 bases spanning the gap.

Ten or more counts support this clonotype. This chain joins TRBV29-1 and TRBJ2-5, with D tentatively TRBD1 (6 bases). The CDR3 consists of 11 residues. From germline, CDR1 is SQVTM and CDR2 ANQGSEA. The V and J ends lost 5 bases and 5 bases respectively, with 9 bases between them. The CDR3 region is CSVTGLETQYF. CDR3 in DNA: TGCAGCGTTACAGGGCTGGAGACCCAGTACTTC.

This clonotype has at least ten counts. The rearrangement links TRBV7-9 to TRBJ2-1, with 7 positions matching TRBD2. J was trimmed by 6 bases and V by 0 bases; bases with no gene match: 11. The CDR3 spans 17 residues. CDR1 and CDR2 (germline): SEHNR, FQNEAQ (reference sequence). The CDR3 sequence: CASSLALAVLFGNEQFF. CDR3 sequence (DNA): TGTGCCAGCAGCTTAGCGCTAGCGGTCCTTTTCGGCAATGAGCAGTTCTTC.

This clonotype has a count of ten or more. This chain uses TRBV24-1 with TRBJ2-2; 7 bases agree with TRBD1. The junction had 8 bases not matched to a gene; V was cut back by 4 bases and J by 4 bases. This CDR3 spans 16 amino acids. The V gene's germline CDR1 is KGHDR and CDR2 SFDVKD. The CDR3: CATSDFGQDGTGELFF. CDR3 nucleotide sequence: TGTGCCACCAGTGACTTCGGACAGGATGGCACCGGGGAGCTGTTTTTT.